This T cell receptor (beta chain) was documented in a study of cytomegalovirus exposure and HLA in healthy donors. Remarks on this clone: Its specificity is not known.

Primers for the PCR totalled 60 Vbeta and 13 Jbeta. Profiled with immunoSEQ multiplex PCR; TCRdb holds only in-frame clones, not every one. The table lists about 160,000 clones, almost 80% of them singletons. Broader study findings: By HLA locus, TCR association rates varied in a later analysis, with DRB1 showing the most and HLA-C the fewest.

At collection, donors were nominally healthy, but unrecorded immune exposures were probable. CDR1 is SGHRS and CDR2 is YFSETQ in the germline V gene. V lost 0 bases to trimming and J lost 4 bases, with 8 bases between them. CDR3 length equals 14 residues. The specimen sequenced was PBMCs. The receptor comes from a woman between 45 and 60 years old in good health and CMV-seropositive. J is TRBJ2-1 and V is TRBV5-1, with D possibly TRBD1 on 5 matching bases. The CDR3 loop reads CASSLGQTYNEQFF. The CDR3 DNA is TGCGCCAGCAGCTTGGGACAGACGTACAATGAGCAGTTCTTC.